Each of the 16 T cell receptor beta chains below was sequenced from the same sample in a study of PD-L1 blockade in urothelial cancer. Time point defined: pretreatment peripheral blood. The method was immunoSEQ multiplex PCR; TCRdb's version includes in-frame clones alone and lacks a portion of them. The top ten clones hold approximately 9.2% of a sample with approximately 71,000 clones, over 80% of them seen once. The sample consisted of PBMCs, taken around atezolizumab (anti-PD-L1) treatment. The receptor set was obtained from a woman aged 65 to 85 with urothelial cancer.

The V gene is TRBV5-1, the J gene TRBJ2-3; D may be TRBD1 (5 bases). CDR1 and CDR2 (germline): SGHRS, YFSETQ. The CDR3 loop spans 20 amino acids. Trimming pared 0 bases from V and 10 bases from J, leaving 33 bases between. The CDR3 reads CASSLAFPVLLAQGAVAQYF. DNA of the CDR3: TGCGCCAGCAGCTTGGCGTTTCCTGTCTTATTGGCCCAAGGGGCCGTGGCGCAGTATTTT.

This clone was recorded only once. This chain links TRBV19 with TRBJ1-1, with D possibly TRBD1 on 6 matching bases. CDR3 size: 16 residues. V lost 3 bases and J 3 bases, leaving 17 bases between the germline ends. Germline values: CDR1 LNHDA, CDR2 SQIVND (reference sequence). CDR3 DNA sequence: TGTGCCAGTAGTATGGTCAGGGGAAAGGGCGACACTGAAGCTTTCTTT. Translating gives CASSMVRGKGDTEAFF.

This clone was counted only a few times. Germline is not matched at one junction end, which may reflect a read error. The genes are TRBV6-5 and TRBJ2-7; D remains ambiguous. Germline loops: CDR1 MNHEY, CDR2 SVGAGI. The CDR3 is made up of 12 amino acids. The CDR3 is CASSDFPNEQYF. CDR3 DNA: TGCGCCAGCAGTGACTTTCCTAACGAGCAGTACTTC.

This clone has a count of ten or more. This rearrangement joins TRBV6-6 to TRBJ1-2, with D perhaps TRBD1 (5 bases). The CDR3 sequence is 15 residues long. Trimming removed 10 bases from V and 8 bases from J, with 26 bases in between. From germline, CDR1 is MNHNY and CDR2 SVGAGI (reference sequence). In DNA form, the CDR3 reads TGTGCCACATTGGCAGGGTCGGGGGAGAGTGGCGGCTACACCTTC. It is translated as CATLAGSGESGGYTF.

This chain links TRBV18 with TRBJ2-7; 9 nucleotides agree with TRBD1. Germline-derived CDR1 and CDR2 are KGHSH and LQKENI. CDR3 size: 14 residues. Germline trimming cut 3 bases from V and 3 bases from J; bases unmatched to any gene: 3. The CDR3 DNA reads as TGTGCCAGCTCACCTGAGACAGGGGGCTACGAGCAGTACTTC. Its protein is CASSPETGGYEQYF.

V and J are TRBV5-4 and TRBJ2-3; TRBD2 matches 12 bases. CDR3 size: 16 residues. Germline V gives CDR1 SGHNT, CDR2 YYREEE (reference sequence). The V segment lost 2 bases and the J segment 2 bases; nucleotides outside the gene matches: 3. The CDR3 is CASSFWTSGDTDTQYF. The CDR3 region has the DNA TGTGCCAGCAGCTTCTGGACTAGCGGGGACACAGATACGCAGTATTTT.

This sequence joins TRBV29-1 and TRBJ2-7, with TRBD2 matching over 7 bases. CDR3 size: 13 residues. V was clipped by 5 bases and J by 7 bases; unmatched bases: 11. Germline values: CDR1 SQVTM, CDR2 ANQGSEA. The CDR3, as DNA: TGCAGCGTTCTTGGGGGGACTATAGGGGAGCAGTACTTC. It specifies CSVLGGTIGEQYF.

V gene TRBV5-6 combines with J gene TRBJ2-5; D is unresolved. Germline assignment: CDR1 SGHDT and CDR2 YYEEEE. Trimming took 2 bases from V and 2 from J, leaving 7 bases between them. This CDR3 is 13 amino acids long. This CDR3 is CASSFKLQETQYF. The CDR3, as DNA: TGTGCCAGCAGCTTTAAATTACAAGAGACCCAGTACTTC.

The chain is built from TRBV5-4 and TRBJ2-5, with D possibly TRBD2 on 5 matching bases. V was clipped by 1 base and J by 5 bases, with 15 bases between them. This CDR3 is 15 amino acids long. Germline assignment: CDR1 SGHNT and CDR2 YYREEE (reference sequence). This CDR3 reads CASSLFGVSAETQYF. The CDR3 bases are TGTGCCAGCAGCTTGTTCGGGGTATCCGCGGAGACCCAGTACTTC.

The chain links TRBV6-5 to TRBJ1-3; D gene ambiguous. V lost 3 bases and J 8 bases, leaving 11 bases between the germline ends. Germline V gene sequence: CDR1 MNHEY, CDR2 SVGAGI. There are 13 residues in the CDR3. The CDR3: CASSYDPRDTIYF. The CDR3 bases are TGTGCCAGCAGTTATGATCCGAGGGACACCATATATTTT.

The sample holds a few counts of this clone. The genes are TRBV10-1 and TRBJ2-2; D is unresolved. The germline V and J ends were trimmed by 5 bases and 5 bases, with 12 bases remaining between them. This CDR3 comprises 14 residues. The germline gives CDR1 WNHNN, CDR2 SYGVQD (reference sequence). CDR3 region: CASSPSPSTGELFF. In nucleotides, the CDR3 is TGCGCCAGCAGTCCGTCCCCTTCTACCGGGGAGCTGTTTTTT.

This clone showed up just once. J is TRBJ2-1 and V is TRBV7-3, with a possible D match to TRBD1 (5 bases). Germline V gene data show CDR1 as SGHTA and CDR2 as FQGTGA. Between the trimmed V and J ends, which lost 5 bases and 4 bases, there was a span of 12 bases. The CDR3 is 14 amino acids. CDR3 region: CASSPRQGYNEQFF. DNA for the CDR3: TGTGCCAGCAGCCCAAGGCAGGGATACAATGAGCAGTTCTTC.

The chain links TRBV28 to TRBJ2-7; 8 bases match TRBD2. The CDR3 totals 15 residues. Germline trimming cut 5 bases from V and 2 bases from J; bases unmatched to any gene: 8. The germline gives CDR1 MDHEN, CDR2 SYDVKM. The chain's CDR3 is CASSPRGGIPYEQYF. Written as DNA, the CDR3 is TGTGCCAGCAGTCCCCGGGGGGGGATACCCTACGAGCAGTACTTC. Filled out from reference TRBV28 and TRBJ2-7, the complete variable domain reads DVKVTQSSRYLVKRTGEKVFLECVQDMDHENMFWYRQDPGLGLRLIYFSYDVKMKEKGDIPEGYSVSREKKERFSLILESASTNQTSMYLCASSPRGGIPYEQYFGPGTRLTVT.

This chain connects TRBV6-1 to TRBJ1-4, with a weak D call TRBD1 (5 bases). V was pared by 2 bases and J by 7 bases, with 14 bases between. The CDR3 spans 15 residues. From germline, CDR1 is MNHNS and CDR2 SASEGT. The CDR3 spells CASSESRAQVEKLFF. The CDR3 region has the DNA TGTGCCAGCAGTGAAAGCAGGGCCCAGGTTGAAAAACTGTTTTTT.

This clone appeared once. The rearrangement joins TRBV7-2 to TRBJ1-1, with 7 bases lining up with TRBD1. The ends lost 5 bases at V and 4 bases at J; junction bases unmatched: 10. Looked up from germline, CDR1 is SGHTA and CDR2 is FQGNSA. The CDR3 totals 15 residues. The CDR3 bases are TGTGCCAGCAGCACCTACAGGGGTTTGAGCACTGAAGCTTTCTTT. Translation gives CASSTYRGLSTEAFF.

The chain recombines TRBV7-8 with TRBJ1-4, with TRBD1 identical over 7 bases. With 2 bases clipped from V and 2 bases from J, the junction kept 5 bases outside the gene matches. Germline V lookup: CDR1 SGHVS, CDR2 FQNEAQ. This CDR3 has 16 residues. CDR3 amino acids: CASSLRTGLTNEKLFF. The CDR3 nucleotides read TGTGCCAGCAGCTTAAGGACAGGTCTTACTAATGAAAAACTGTTTTTT. The whole variable domain, filled in from reference TRBV7-8 and TRBJ1-4, reads GAGVSQSPRYKVAKRGQDVALRCDPISGHVSLFWYQQALGQGPEFLTYFQNEAQLDKSGLPSDRFFAERPEGSVSTLKIQRTQQEDSAVYLCASSLRTGLTNEKLFFGSGTQLSVL.